This T cell receptor beta chain was found in a study of blood T cell repertoires in COVID-19. Study-wide background: The United States, Italy and Spain supplied acute and convalescent COVID-19 samples. Sources were T cells, B-cell-depleted T cells, or PBMCs; the material itself was cDNA or gDNA.

This clone was recorded only once. Under the authors' procedure: Reference gene primer amplification gave nucleated cell count estimates. Repertoires were generated with immunoSEQ multiplex PCR, while TCRdb's copy carries only in-frame clones and drops some. D and trimming were read from the DNA, whereas the V and J calls and clone size are those reported in that table. Among 140,000 to 150,000 clones listed, roughly 82% were seen once. Germline CDR1 is WNHNN and CDR2 is SYGVQD (reference sequence). There are 14 residues in the CDR3. Trimming left V 0 bases short and J 1 base short, with 6 bases between.

This TCR came from a man aged 60 to 75 with active or convalescent COVID-19. Sequenced sample: peripheral blood. The chain combines TRBV10-1 with TRBJ1-1; D might be TRBD1 (5 bases). The CDR3 DNA reads as TGCGCCAGCAGTGAGTCCGGGGGGAACACTGAAGCTTTCTTT. This sequence encodes CASSESGGNTEAFF.